The T cell receptor beta chain under discussion was sequenced for a study of blood T cell repertoires in COVID-19. In the study overall: COVID-19 samples from acute and convalescent phases originated in the United States, Italy and Spain. Sample material is recorded as cDNA or gDNA derived from T cells, B-cell-depleted T cells, or PBMCs.

As originally analysed: The assay estimated nucleated cells by amplifying reference gene primers. This table comes from immunoSEQ multiplex PCR, and its TCRdb copy is limited to in-frame clones, with some not included. V and J calls and clone size are copied from that table; D and trimming were computed from the DNA. The sample has about 120,000 clones; 75% to 90% are singletons. The TCR was taken from a man between 65 and 85 years old with active or convalescent COVID-19. Material for sequencing was peripheral blood.

CDR3 bases: TGTGCCAGCAGCCAGCGCTTTACAGGGGGGGGTGAGCAGTTCTTC. Amino acids: CASSQRFTGGGEQFF. The V gene is TRBV11-2, the J gene TRBJ2-1; perhaps TRBD1 as D (8 bases). V lost 5 bases, J lost 9 bases, and 20 bases lay in between. Per the germline V gene, CDR1 is SGHAT and CDR2 is FQNNGV. The CDR3 contains 15 residues. Supplemented by reference TRBV11-2 and TRBJ2-1, the full variable domain reads EAGVAQSPRYKIIEKRQSVAFWCNPISGHATLYWYQQILGQGPKLLIQFQNNGVVDDSQLPKDRFSAERLKGVDSTLKIQPAKLEDSAVYLCASSQRFTGGGEQFFGPGTRLTVL.